This T cell receptor beta chain comes out of a study of shared clonotypes between healthy human individuals (dated by TCRdb to 2018 to 2020). In terms of the full investigation: A couple of women and a few men aged 18 to 49 years were included in the cohort. To increase sequencing depth and limit assay-specific biases, different laboratories used diverse techniques to prepare libraries and sequence TCR repertoires. Leukapheresis yielded between about 0.85 and 10 billion PBMCs per donor. To estimate repertoire size and how much clonotypes are shared between individuals, the study performed deep sequencing of blood TCR repertoires from about five healthy adults. Broad study findings and their caveats: Because the study included only a small number of donors, the genetic and exposure-history diversity represented was limited. Pairwise subsampling indicated that sequencing depth was expected to affect the degree of clonotype sharing among donors. Sampling was limited to blood, and TCR repertoires in tissue likely differ from TCR repertoires in blood.

Using the deep immunoSEQ assay, multiplex PCR amplified TCR CDR3 regions from genomic DNA. Extracted genomic DNA from each cell subset was distributed evenly across all wells of several immunoSEQ 96-well plates, and each plate was treated as a replicate. Each replicate PCR for unsorted PBMC received 250 to 300 ng genomic DNA, equal to approximately 30,000 T cell genomes. Unsorted PBMC genomic DNA was sequenced across ten immunoSEQ deep assay plates. Purified libraries were measured with a Qubit 3.0 fluorometer, size-checked on a Bioanalyzer 2100, and measured again with the KAPA Library Quantification kit. Every immunoSEQ 96-well plate was sequenced on a dedicated single-read 150-cycle Illumina NextSeq 550 flow cell. The study's own analysis went as follows. Because the immunoSEQ output included only junctional sequences and no quality scores, the filtering could not be the same as the filtering used for full-length reads. Sequences were annotated with PyIR, a Python wrapper for IgBLAST v1.9, using IMGT germline references to assign V/J genes and CDR3. Reads were filtered out if the reads had weak V/J assignments (E-value above 1e-6), no CDR3, stop codons, out-of-frame junctions, or ambiguous translated residues. V3J clonotypes were defined as sequences sharing an identical inferred V gene, J gene, and CDR3 amino acid sequence. The percentage overlap between two repertoires was calculated by dividing the number of shared unique clonotypes by the size of the smaller repertoire. Richness of each repertoire was evaluated using RTK rarefaction, the Chao1 estimator, and Recon v2.1 estimates of unobserved clonotypes. TCRdb obtained this table from immuneACCESS and retained in-frame rearrangements with V and J assigned. These tables miss some clones; where compared with another copy, unresolved V genes account for less than half of the shortfall, and the remainder is unexplained. V and J calls and clone size are as listed in that table; D and trimming were resolved from the DNA. This sample is represented by some 470,000 clones; about 82% of them were singletons. Clones ranked in the top ten supply over 10% of the sample.

In the case of this clone: Its antigen specificity is not known. Base qualities are not at hand, and no much larger clone is one base apart.

The CDR1 and CDR2 encoded by the germline V gene (reference sequence) are GTSNPN and SVGIG. From its cysteine to its phenylalanine, the CDR3 spans 13 amino acids. Of the read, only the CDR3 DNA is kept; its 39 bases are in frame from base 1. V sheds 3 bases and J sheds 5 bases, leaving 13 bases between their ends. Healthy HIV-negative adults with no recently reported acute infections or vaccinations were included as donors. All donors were Caucasian adults living in Nashville, Tennessee, USA. In the unsorted samples, some 100 million PBMCs were counted, and genomic DNA was extracted using the QIAamp DNA Blood Mini kit. Blood was obtained by leukapheresis, after which PBMCs were separated by Ficoll-Histopaque density gradient centrifugation and cryopreserved in liquid nitrogen vapor phase.

The receptor chain draws on TRBV30 and TRBJ2-5; TRBD2 is a weak D gene call, 6 bases matching. The source is a woman aged 35 to 49 in good health. Some clones in this sample may be carry-over from other donors' samples. The specimen was PBMCs. The nucleotide sequence is TGTGCCTGGAGCGCATGGGCGGGGGAGACCCAGTACTTC. Translated, this gives CAWSAWAGETQYF.